Given below is one TCR beta chain in context. Antigen: not known. This entry belongs to a study of T cell responses to AZD1222 COVID-19 vaccine. Study conclusions and caveats: Mostly white British, mostly female donors; authors suggested clonal diversity may be underestimated. Variant regions that are unmutated are reportedly the target of nearly half of spike-specific TCRs.

Generated by immunoSEQ multiplex PCR, the TCRdb table keeps only in-frame clones and is missing some. The table lists more than 150,000 clones, less than 95% of them singletons. The sequencing here drew on peripheral blood, taken on day 0 of AZD1222 vaccination. The sequence came from an adult in good health.

CDR3 in amino acids: CASSSGTGPRVGGELFF. CDR3 DNA sequence: TGTGCCAGCAGCTCCGGGACAGGGCCAAGAGTGGGCGGGGAGCTGTTTTTT. The chain combines TRBV3-1 (or the pseudogene TRBV3-2) with TRBJ2-2; the match to TRBD1 covers 9 bases. V was pared by 5 bases and J by 7 bases, with 14 bases of the junction left unmatched. This CDR3 comprises 17 residues. Germline CDR1 and CDR2: LGHDT and YNNKEL (reference sequence).